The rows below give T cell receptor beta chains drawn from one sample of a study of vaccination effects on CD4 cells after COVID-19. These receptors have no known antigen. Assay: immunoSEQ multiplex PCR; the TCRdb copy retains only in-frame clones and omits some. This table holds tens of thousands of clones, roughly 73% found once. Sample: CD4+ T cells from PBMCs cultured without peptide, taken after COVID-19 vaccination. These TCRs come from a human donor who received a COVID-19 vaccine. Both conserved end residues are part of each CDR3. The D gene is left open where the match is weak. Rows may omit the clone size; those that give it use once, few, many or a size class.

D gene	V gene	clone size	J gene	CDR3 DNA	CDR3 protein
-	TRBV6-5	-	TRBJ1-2	TGTGCCAGCCGACTACGGGGGGGCGATTATGGCTACACCTTC	CASRLRGGDYGYTF
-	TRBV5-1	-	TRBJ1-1	TGCGCCAGCAGCTTGGTGACTGGGGGGAATAGTGACACTGAAGCTTTCTTT	CASSLVTGGNSDTEAFF
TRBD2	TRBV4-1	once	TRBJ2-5	TGCGCCAGCAGCCTTGGACTAGCGGGGTTACAAGAGACCCAGTACTTC	CASSLGLAGLQETQYF
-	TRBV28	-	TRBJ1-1	TGTGCCAGCAGTAAGATAGTAGCCAGGGCGCACCAAGCTTTCTTT	CASSKIVARAHQAFF
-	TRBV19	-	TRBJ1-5	TGTGCCAGTAGTATGCGGGCGCAGCCCCAGCATTTT	CASSMRAQPQHF
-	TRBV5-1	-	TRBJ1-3	TGCGCCAGCAGCTTGATCTCCGGGGGGCATGGAAACACCATATATTTT	CASSLISGGHGNTIYF
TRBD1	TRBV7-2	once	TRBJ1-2	TGTGCCAGCAGCGCGCAGGGGGCGTTCTATGGCTACACCTTC	CASSAQGAFYGYTF
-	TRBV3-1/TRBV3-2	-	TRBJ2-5	TGTGCCAGCAGCCAAGACGCCGGGCAGGGAACCCAGTACTTC	CASSQDAGQGTQYF
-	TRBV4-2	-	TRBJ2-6	TGTGCCAGCAGCCAAGATATGAGGGCTGGGGCCAACGTCCTGACTTTC	CASSQDMRAGANVLTF
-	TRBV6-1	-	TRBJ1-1	TGTGCCAGCAGTGAAGCATCCCCCCGACGCCGGATAAACACTGAAGCTTTCTTT	CASSEASPRRRINTEAFF
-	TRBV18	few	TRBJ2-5	TGTGCCAGCTCAACCGGGGTCCAAGAGACCCAGTACTTC	CASSTGVQETQYF
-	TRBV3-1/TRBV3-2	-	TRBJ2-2	TGTGCCAGCAGCCGTACGTCGTGGGGGACCGCCGGGGAGCTGTTTTTT	CASSRTSWGTAGELFF
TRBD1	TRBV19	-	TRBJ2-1	TGTGCCAGTAGCGACAGGGCGAACAATGAGCAGTTCTTC	CASSDRANNEQFF
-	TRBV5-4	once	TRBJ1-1	TGTGCCAGCAGCTTGGTTGGGTTAAACACTGAAGCTTTCTTT	CASSLVGLNTEAFF
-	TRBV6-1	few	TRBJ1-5	TGTGCCAGCAGTGAAGCATCGGTTCCCAGACTCGGGCAGCCCCAGCATTTT	CASSEASVPRLGQPQHF
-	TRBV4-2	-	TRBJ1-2	TGTGCCAGCAGCCAAGATCCAGGGGAAGGCTACACCTTC	CASSQDPGEGYTF
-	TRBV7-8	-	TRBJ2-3	TGTGCCAGCGGACGGGGCACAGATACGCAGTATTTT	CASGRGTDTQYF
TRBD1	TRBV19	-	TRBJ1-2	TGTGCCAGTAGCGTATCAATGGGACAGGTACACTATGGCTACACCTTC	CASSVSMGQVHYGYTF
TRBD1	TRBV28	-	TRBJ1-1	TGTGCCAGCAGGCCCCCGACAGGGGACCCGAACACTGAAGCTTTCTTT	CASRPPTGDPNTEAFF
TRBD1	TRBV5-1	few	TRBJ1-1	TGCGCCAGCAGCTGGGGGACAGGGACGAACACTGAAGCTTTCTTT	CASSWGTGTNTEAFF
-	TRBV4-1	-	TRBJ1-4	TGCGCCAGCAGCCTCCGCCTTAATGAAAAACTGTTTTTT	CASSLRLNEKLFF
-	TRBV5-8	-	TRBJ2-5	TGTGCCAGCCCCAACCGACCAGGGAGTAGAGAAGAAGAGACCCAGTACTTC	CASPNRPGSREEETQYF
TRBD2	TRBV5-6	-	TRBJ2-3	TGTGCCAGCAGCTTGGCGACTAGCGGGGGGGCCAACACAGATACGCAGTATTTT	CASSLATSGGANTDTQYF
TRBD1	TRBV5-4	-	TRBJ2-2	TGTGCCAGCAGCTCGTCGGACAGGGGGCCCCGAACCGGGGAGCTGTTTTTT	CASSSSDRGPRTGELFF
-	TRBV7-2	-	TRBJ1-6	TGTGCCAGCAGCTTAGGCCACAGCAATTCACCCCTCCACTTT	CASSLGHSNSPLHF
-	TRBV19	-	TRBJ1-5	TGTGCCAGTAGTATAGAGGGTGGTCAGCCCCAGCATTTT	CASSIEGGQPQHF
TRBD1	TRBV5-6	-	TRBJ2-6	TGTGCCAGCAGCTCGACAATGACAGGGTACGGGGCCAACGTCCTGACTTTC	CASSSTMTGYGANVLTF
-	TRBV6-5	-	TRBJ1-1	TGTGCCAGCAGGGCCTCCGGGACTGTGAACACTGAAGCTTTCTTT	CASRASGTVNTEAFF
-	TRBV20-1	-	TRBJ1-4	TGCAGTGCTAGTATTCCGATAACTAATGAAAAACTGTTTTTT	CSASIPITNEKLFF
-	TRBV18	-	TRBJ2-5	TGTGCCAGCTCACCTCAGTGGGGGCAGGGAGAGACCCAGTACTTC	CASSPQWGQGETQYF
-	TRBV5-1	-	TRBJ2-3	TGCGCCAGCAGCCTAGGACTAACCACCCATGACACAGATACGCAGTATTTT	CASSLGLTTHDTDTQYF
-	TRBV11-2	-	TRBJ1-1	TGTGCCAGCAGCTTAGATCTTTTCTGGTTCTGGGGTGATGAAGCTTTCTTT	CASSLDLFWFWGDEAFF
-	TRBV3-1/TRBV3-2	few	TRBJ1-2	TGTGCCAGCAGCCAAAGGGATGGCTATGGCTACACCTTC	CASSQRDGYGYTF
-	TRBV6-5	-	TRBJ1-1	TGTGCCAGCAGGAGAATCCGGGGCCCTGAAGCTTTCTTT	CASRRIRGPEAFF
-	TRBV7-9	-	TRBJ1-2	TGTGCCAGCAGCTTATTCAACTCGGGAGGCTACACCTTC	CASSLFNSGGYTF
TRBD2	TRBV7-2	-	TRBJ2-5	TGTGCCAGCAGCTTAATGAGCGGGGGGGGAGTAGGGACCCAGTACTTC	CASSLMSGGGVGTQYF
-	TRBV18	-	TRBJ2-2	TGTGCCAGCTCACCTCTTGGCCCGGGACGGACGAACACCGGGGAGCTGTTTTTT	CASSPLGPGRTNTGELFF